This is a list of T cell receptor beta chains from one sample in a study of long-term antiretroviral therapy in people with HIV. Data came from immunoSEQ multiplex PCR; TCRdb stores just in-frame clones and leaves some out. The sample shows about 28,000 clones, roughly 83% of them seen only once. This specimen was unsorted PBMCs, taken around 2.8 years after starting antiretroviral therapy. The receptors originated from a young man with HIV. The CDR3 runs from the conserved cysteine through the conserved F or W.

CDR3 protein: CASSPPAGLQETQYF
J gene: .
V gene: TRBV18

CDR3 protein: CASNPTGGYYGYTF
J gene: TRBJ1-2
V gene: TRBV7-2

CDR3 protein: CASSLRQSSNQPQHF
J gene: TRBJ1-5
V gene: TRBV28

CDR3 protein: CASSLVAGPYNEQFF
J gene: TRBJ2-1
V gene: TRBV7-9

CDR3 protein: CASNRGGDQPQHF
J gene: TRBJ1-5
V gene: TRBV2

CDR3 protein: CAGFRLAVQETQYF
J gene: TRBJ2-5
V gene: TRBV7-8

CDR3 protein: CASSLPPYEQYF
J gene: TRBJ2-7
V gene: TRBV28

CDR3 protein: CASSFGTEYGYTF
J gene: TRBJ1-2
V gene: TRBV7-8

CDR3 protein: CASSQSGPWEQYF
J gene: TRBJ2-7
V gene: TRBV28

CDR3 protein: CASSWGGHEQFF
J gene: TRBJ2-1
V gene: TRBV14

CDR3 protein: CATSTEGNYGYTF
J gene: TRBJ1-2
V gene: TRBV15

CDR3 protein: CASSQGHPGPQYF
J gene: TRBJ2-5
V gene: TRBV19

CDR3 protein: CASSLTGAHSGINEQYF
J gene: TRBJ2-7
V gene: TRBV4-1

CDR3 protein: CASSPPGIGLQFYEQYF
J gene: TRBJ2-7
V gene: TRBV5-6

CDR3 protein: CASSLSGHPDNEQFF
J gene: TRBJ2-1
V gene: TRBV5-1

CDR3 protein: CASSFAGGQYEQYF
J gene: TRBJ2-7
V gene: TRBV7-9

CDR3 protein: CASSRTGQGQSSPLHF
J gene: TRBJ1-6
V gene: TRBV14

CDR3 protein: CASSLEMNTEAFF
J gene: TRBJ1-1
V gene: TRBV7-2

CDR3 protein: CASSSRAGQILTDTQYF
J gene: TRBJ2-3
V gene: TRBV7-8

CDR3 protein: CASSYSHAGRTYGYTF
J gene: TRBJ1-2
V gene: TRBV6-5

CDR3 protein: CASRGTSVPYEQYF
J gene: TRBJ2-7
V gene: TRBV2

CDR3 protein: CASSQTLAGGPNRYEQYF
J gene: TRBJ2-7
V gene: TRBV4-3

CDR3 protein: CASSLTRISYEQYF
J gene: TRBJ2-7
V gene: TRBV6-5

CDR3 protein: CASSYSSGGAYEQYF
J gene: TRBJ2-7
V gene: TRBV6-5

CDR3 protein: CASSPAPWSNQPQHF
J gene: TRBJ1-5
V gene: TRBV6-1

CDR3 protein: CASSSRNEQFF
J gene: TRBJ2-1
V gene: TRBV9

CDR3 protein: CASSPGSGIRTDTQYF
J gene: TRBJ2-3
V gene: TRBV18

CDR3 protein: CASSPWEAEEYEQYF
J gene: .
V gene: TRBV18

CDR3 protein: CAWNRGGIGNQPQHF
J gene: TRBJ1-5
V gene: TRBV30

CDR3 protein: CASSLETGGLGYTF
J gene: TRBJ1-2
V gene: TRBV5-1

CDR3 protein: CASTNLNEQFF
J gene: TRBJ2-1
V gene: TRBV2

CDR3 protein: CASSLGRTGTGELFF
J gene: TRBJ2-2
V gene: TRBV11-2

CDR3 protein: CATKGGLGNQPQHF
J gene: TRBJ1-5
V gene: TRBV15

CDR3 protein: CASSLRGQGNEKLFF
J gene: TRBJ1-4
V gene: TRBV7-9

CDR3 protein: CASSLAPTGDQPQHF
J gene: TRBJ1-5
V gene: TRBV7-2

CDR3 protein: CASSSTGVYEQYF
J gene: TRBJ2-7
V gene: TRBV27

CDR3 protein: CAFNRLGEGPNYGYTF
J gene: TRBJ1-2
V gene: TRBV30

CDR3 protein: CASSQDPGLVHTGELFF
J gene: TRBJ2-2
V gene: TRBV14

CDR3 protein: CASSVAGEPYEQYF
J gene: TRBJ2-7
V gene: TRBV9

CDR3 protein: CSVTISRYEQYF
J gene: TRBJ2-7
V gene: TRBV29-1

CDR3 protein: CASSDNPFGVNEQFF
J gene: TRBJ2-1
V gene: TRBV5-6

CDR3 protein: CASSDWDRTPSGANVLTF
J gene: TRBJ2-6
V gene: TRBV9

CDR3 protein: CASQGGQGSVPEKLFF
J gene: TRBJ1-4
V gene: TRBV27

CDR3 protein: CASGVQQYTGELFF
J gene: TRBJ2-2
V gene: TRBV2

CDR3 protein: CASSYTRQGADGYTF
J gene: TRBJ1-2
V gene: TRBV6-5

CDR3 protein: CASKTGGNTEAFF
J gene: TRBJ1-1
V gene: TRBV28

CDR3 protein: CASSYGYYNEQFF
J gene: TRBJ2-1
V gene: TRBV6-5

CDR3 protein: CASSHLTSGLGVNTQYF
J gene: TRBJ2-3
V gene: TRBV7-6

CDR3 protein: CASRKWGGTIQETQYF
J gene: TRBJ2-5
V gene: TRBV11-2

CDR3 protein: CASSISLLAKNIQYF
J gene: TRBJ2-4
V gene: TRBV19

CDR3 protein: CASSFSGYTGELFF
J gene: TRBJ2-2
V gene: TRBV11-1

CDR3 protein: CASSYIPTGSYEQYF
J gene: TRBJ2-7
V gene: TRBV6-6

CDR3 protein: CASSLSLLAGGYDTQYF
J gene: TRBJ2-3
V gene: TRBV11-2